This T cell receptor (beta chain) was found in a study of blood T cell repertoires in COVID-19. Background on the study: Spain, Italy and the United States supplied samples that represented acute and convalescent COVID-19. The analysed material was cDNA or gDNA that came from T cells, B-cell-depleted T cells, or PBMCs.

The CDR3 runs 18 residues. The ends were cut back, 0 bases at V and 0 bases at J, with 18 bases in the middle. Germline V CDR1 and CDR2: SGHAT, FQNNGV. Profiling relied on immunoSEQ multiplex PCR, and the TCRdb table lists in-frame clones only, not all of them. The sample lists more than 15,000 clones, 80% to 85% seen once, with more than 8% in the top ten. This chain links TRBV11-2 with TRBJ2-7, with D tentatively TRBD2 (6 bases). The sequence was obtained from a man in his 60s with acute or convalescent COVID-19. The sample taken for sequencing was peripheral blood. CDR3 protein: CASSLDRMGLAISYEQYF. CDR3 nucleotides: TGTGCCAGCAGCTTAGACCGAATGGGGCTAGCGATCTCCTACGAGCAGTACTTC.